This T cell receptor (beta chain) was sequenced in a study of post-analysis software for immune sequencing data. Findings and limits, study-wide: Normalized Chao1 diversity in multiple sclerosis patients fell significantly below that of controls. Patients had higher frequencies than controls of four to six TRBV segments, including TRBV5-6, TRBV5-1 and TRBV20-1.

Unique-molecular-identifier-tagged TCR beta cDNA libraries were used. MiXCR, run by TCRdb on the PCR reads, gives a single entry per CDR3 protein. The data contain a few hundred thousand distinct CDR3 sequences, 30% to 45% of them singletons. The V gene lost 6 bases and the J gene lost 2 bases, with 14 bases spanning the gap. This CDR3 is built from 15 residues. This clonotype was observed at least ten times. Its antigen is unidentified. The V call is TRBV12-3 or TRBV12-4, the J call TRBJ2-1; D might be TRBD1 (6 bases). The sample taken for sequencing was blood. The sequence was obtained from a girl aged 10 to 17 with multiple sclerosis. The CDR3 spells CASRLPGAPYNEQFF. Here the CDR3 DNA reads TGTGCCAGCAGACTCCCAGGGGCCCCCTACAATGAGCAGTTCTTC.